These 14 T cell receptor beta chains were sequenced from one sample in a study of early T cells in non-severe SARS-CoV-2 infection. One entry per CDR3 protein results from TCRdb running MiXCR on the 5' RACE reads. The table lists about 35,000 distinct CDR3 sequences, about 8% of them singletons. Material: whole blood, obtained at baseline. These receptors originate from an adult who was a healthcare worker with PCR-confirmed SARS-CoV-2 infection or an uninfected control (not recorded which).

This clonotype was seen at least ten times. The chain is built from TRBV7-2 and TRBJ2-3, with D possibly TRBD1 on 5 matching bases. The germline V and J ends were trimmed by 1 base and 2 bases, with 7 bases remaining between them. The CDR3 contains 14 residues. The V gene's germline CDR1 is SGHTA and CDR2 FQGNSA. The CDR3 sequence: CASSLEGLTDTQYF. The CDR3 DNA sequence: TGTGCCAGCAGCTTAGAGGGGCTCACAGATACGCAGTATTTT.

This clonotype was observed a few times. This chain's CDR3 is CASSQGTGGRQPQHF. The CDR3 region has the DNA TGTGCCAGCAGCCAAGGTACAGGGGGCAGGCAGCCCCAGCATTTT. V usage is TRBV4-2 and J usage is TRBJ1-5, with 9 positions matching TRBD1. The germline V gene encodes CDR1 LGHNA and CDR2 YNFKEQ. The V and J ends lost 1 base and 7 bases, in that order; junction bases with no gene match: 5. There are 15 residues in the CDR3.

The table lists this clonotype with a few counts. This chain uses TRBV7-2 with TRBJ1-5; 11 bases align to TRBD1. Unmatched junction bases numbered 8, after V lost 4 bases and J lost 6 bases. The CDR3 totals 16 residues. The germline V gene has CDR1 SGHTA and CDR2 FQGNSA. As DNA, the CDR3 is TGTGCCAGCAGCTCCTTGTGGACAGGGGGCTCTCAGCCCCAGCATTTT. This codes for CASSSLWTGGSQPQHF.

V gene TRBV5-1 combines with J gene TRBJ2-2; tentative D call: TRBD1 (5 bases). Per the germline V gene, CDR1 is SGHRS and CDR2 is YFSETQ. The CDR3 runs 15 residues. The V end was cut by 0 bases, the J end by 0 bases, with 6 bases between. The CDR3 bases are TGCGCCAGCAGCTTGGGACAGTCGAACACCGGGGAGCTGTTTTTT. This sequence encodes CASSLGQSNTGELFF.

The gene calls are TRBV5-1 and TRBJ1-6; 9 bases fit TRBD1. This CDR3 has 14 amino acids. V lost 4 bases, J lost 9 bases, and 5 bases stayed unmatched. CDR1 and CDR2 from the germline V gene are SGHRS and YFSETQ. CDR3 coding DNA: TGCGCCAGCAGCCCGGGACAGGGACCTTCACCCCTCCACTTT. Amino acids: CASSPGQGPSPLHF.

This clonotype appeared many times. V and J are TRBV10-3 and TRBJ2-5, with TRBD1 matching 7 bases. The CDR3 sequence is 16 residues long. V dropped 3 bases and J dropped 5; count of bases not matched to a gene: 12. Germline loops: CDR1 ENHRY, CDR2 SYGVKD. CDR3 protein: CAISEGGITGKETQYF. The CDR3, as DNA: TGTGCCATCAGTGAAGGGGGCATCACGGGGAAGGAGACCCAGTACTTC.

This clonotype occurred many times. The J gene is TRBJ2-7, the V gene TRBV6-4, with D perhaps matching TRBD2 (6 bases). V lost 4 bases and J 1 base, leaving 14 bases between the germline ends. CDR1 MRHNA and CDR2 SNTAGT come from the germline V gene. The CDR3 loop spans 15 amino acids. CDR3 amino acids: CASSGGVEGSYEQYF. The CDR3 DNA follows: TGTGCCAGCAGTGGGGGGGTCGAAGGATCCTACGAGCAGTACTTC.

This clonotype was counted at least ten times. In DNA, the CDR3 is TGTGCCAGCAGCTTAGATGGATGGGGCTCTGGGGCCAACGTCCTGACTTTC. Amino acids: CASSLDGWGSGANVLTF. The chain is built from TRBV11-2 and TRBJ2-6; no definite D call. Per the germline V gene, CDR1 is SGHAT and CDR2 is FQNNGV. This CDR3 contains 17 residues. V was shortened by 0 bases and J by 0 bases, with 9 bases between the two germline ends.

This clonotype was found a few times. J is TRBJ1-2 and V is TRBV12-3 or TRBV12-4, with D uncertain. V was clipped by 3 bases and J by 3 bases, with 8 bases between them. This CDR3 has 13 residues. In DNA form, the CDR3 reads TGTGCCAGCAGTTTTAAGAAGTACTATGGCTACACCTTC. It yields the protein CASSFKKYYGYTF.

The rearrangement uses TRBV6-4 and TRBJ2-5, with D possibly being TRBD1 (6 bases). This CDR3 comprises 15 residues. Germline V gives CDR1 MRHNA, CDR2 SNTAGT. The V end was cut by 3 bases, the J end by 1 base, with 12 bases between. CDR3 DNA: TGTGCCAGCAGTGAAATTGACAGGTGCCAAGAGACCCAGTACTTC. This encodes CASSEIDRCQETQYF.

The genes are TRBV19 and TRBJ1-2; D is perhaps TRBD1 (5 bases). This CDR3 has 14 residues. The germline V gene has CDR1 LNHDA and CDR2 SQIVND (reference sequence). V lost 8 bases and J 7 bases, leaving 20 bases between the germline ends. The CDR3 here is CASGPGPTYFGYTF. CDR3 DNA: TGTGCCAGTGGACCGGGACCGACCTATTTTGGCTACACCTTC.

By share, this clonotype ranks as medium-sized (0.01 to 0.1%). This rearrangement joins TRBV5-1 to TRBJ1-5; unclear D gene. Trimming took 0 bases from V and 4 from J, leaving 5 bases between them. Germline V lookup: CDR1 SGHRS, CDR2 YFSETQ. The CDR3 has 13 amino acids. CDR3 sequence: CASSLGPNQPQHF. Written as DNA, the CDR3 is TGCGCCAGCAGCTTGGGCCCAAATCAGCCCCAGCATTTT.

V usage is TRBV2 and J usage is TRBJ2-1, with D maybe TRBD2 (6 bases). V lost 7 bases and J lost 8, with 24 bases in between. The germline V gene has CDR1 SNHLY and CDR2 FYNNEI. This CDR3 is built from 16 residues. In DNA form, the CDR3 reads TGTGCCAGCACGGAACCGGGCGGGACTGGAAGTTATGAGCAGTTCTTC. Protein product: CASTEPGGTGSYEQFF.

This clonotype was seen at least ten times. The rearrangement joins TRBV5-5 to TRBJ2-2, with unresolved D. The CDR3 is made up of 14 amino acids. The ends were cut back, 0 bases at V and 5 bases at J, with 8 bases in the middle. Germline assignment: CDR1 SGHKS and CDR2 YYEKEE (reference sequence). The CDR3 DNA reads TGTGCCAGCAGCTTGGCCGTAGGGACCGGGGAGCTGTTTTTT. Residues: CASSLAVGTGELFF. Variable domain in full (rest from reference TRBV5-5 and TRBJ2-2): DAGVTQSPTHLIKTRGQQVTLRCSPISGHKSVSWYQQVLGQGPQFIFQYYEKEERGRGNFPDRFSARQFPNYSSELNVNALLLGDSALYLCASSLAVGTGELFFGEGSRLTVL.